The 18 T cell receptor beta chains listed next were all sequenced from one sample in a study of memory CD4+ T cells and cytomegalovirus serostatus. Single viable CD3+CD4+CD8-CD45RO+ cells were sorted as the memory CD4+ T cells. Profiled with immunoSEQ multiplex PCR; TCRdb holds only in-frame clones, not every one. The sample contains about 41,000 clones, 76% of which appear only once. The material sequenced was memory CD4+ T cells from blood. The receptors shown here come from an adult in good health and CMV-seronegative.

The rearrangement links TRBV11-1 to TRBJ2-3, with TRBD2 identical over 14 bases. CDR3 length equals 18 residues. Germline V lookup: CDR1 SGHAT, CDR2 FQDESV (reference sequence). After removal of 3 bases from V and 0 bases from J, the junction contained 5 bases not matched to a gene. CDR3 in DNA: TGTGCCAGCAGCTTCCCGGGACTAGCGGGAGCTAGCACAGATACGCAGTATTTT. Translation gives CASSFPGLAGASTDTQYF.

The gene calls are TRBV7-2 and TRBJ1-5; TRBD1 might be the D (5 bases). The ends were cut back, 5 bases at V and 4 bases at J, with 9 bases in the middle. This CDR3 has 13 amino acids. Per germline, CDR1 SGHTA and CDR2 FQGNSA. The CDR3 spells CASSRGGNQPQHF. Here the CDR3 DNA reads TGTGCCAGCAGCCGGGGGGGGAATCAGCCCCAGCATTTT.

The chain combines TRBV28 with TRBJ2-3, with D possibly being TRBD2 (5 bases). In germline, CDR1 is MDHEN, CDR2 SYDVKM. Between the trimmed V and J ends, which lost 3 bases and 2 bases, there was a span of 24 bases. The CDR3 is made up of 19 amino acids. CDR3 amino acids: CASSLGAAPVSRATDTQYF. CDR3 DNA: TGTGCCAGCAGTTTGGGTGCAGCCCCCGTCTCGAGGGCCACAGATACGCAGTATTTT.

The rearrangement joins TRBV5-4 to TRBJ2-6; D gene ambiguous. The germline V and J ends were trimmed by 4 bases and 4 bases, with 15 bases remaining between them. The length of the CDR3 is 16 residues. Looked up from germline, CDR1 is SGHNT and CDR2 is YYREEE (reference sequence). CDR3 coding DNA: TGTGCCAGCAGCGGGGTTCAGACGGTCGGGGCCAACGTCCTGACTTTC. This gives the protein CASSGVQTVGANVLTF.

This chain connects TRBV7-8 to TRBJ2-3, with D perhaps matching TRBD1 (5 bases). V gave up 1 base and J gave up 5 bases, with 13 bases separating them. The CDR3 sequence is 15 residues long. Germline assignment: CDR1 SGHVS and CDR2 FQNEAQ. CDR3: CASSLEGLGRDTQYF. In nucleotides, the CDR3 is TGTGCCAGCAGCTTAGAGGGGCTAGGAAGAGATACGCAGTATTTT.

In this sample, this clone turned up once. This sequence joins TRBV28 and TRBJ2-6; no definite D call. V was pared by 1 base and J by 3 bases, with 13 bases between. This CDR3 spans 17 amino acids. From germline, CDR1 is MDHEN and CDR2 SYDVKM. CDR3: CASSLSLSLGGANVLTF. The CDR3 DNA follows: TGTGCCAGCAGTTTATCCCTCTCTCTGGGTGGGGCCAACGTCCTGACTTTC.

CDR3 in DNA: TGCGCCAGCAGCTCGGGACAGGGAGTTGTAGCTGAAGCTTTCTTT. Translation: CASSSGQGVVAEAFF. The gene calls are TRBV5-1 and TRBJ1-1; 9 nucleotides line up with TRBD1. Looked up from germline, CDR1 is SGHRS and CDR2 is YFSETQ. The CDR3 is made up of 15 amino acids. After removal of 3 bases from V and 6 bases from J, the junction contained 9 bases not matched to a gene. The entire variable domain, with the rest obtained from reference TRBV5-1 and TRBJ1-1, is as follows: KAGVTQTPRYLIKTRGQQVTLSCSPISGHRSVSWYQQTPGQGLQFLFEYFSETQRNKGNFPGRFSGRQFSNSRSEMNVSTLELGDSALYLCASSSGQGVVAEAFFGQGTRLTVV.

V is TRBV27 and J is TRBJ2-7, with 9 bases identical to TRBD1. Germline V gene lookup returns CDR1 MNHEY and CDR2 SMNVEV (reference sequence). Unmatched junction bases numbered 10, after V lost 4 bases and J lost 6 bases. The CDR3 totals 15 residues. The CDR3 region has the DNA TGTGCCAGCAGTTCCCAGGGACAGGGTTGGAGCGAGCAGTACTTC. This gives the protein CASSSQGQGWSEQYF.

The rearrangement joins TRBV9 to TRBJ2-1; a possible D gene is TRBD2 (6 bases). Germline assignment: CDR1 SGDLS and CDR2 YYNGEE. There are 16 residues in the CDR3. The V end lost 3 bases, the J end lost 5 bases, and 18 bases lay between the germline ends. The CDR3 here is CASSAGVSAGNNEQFF. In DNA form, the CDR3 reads TGTGCCAGCAGCGCGGGCGTGAGCGCGGGGAACAATGAGCAGTTCTTC.

CDR3 loop: CASSVNTQETQYF. The CDR3 DNA reads as TGTGCCAGCAGCGTTAACACCCAAGAGACCCAGTACTTC. The rearrangement links TRBV9 to TRBJ2-5; D is undetermined. The CDR3 loop spans 13 amino acids. Trimming took 2 bases from V and 1 from J, leaving 6 bases between them. Germline CDR1 is SGDLS and CDR2 is YYNGEE. Variable domain in full (rest from reference TRBV9 and TRBJ2-5): DSGVTQTPKHLITATGQRVTLRCSPRSGDLSVYWYQQSLDQGLQFLIQYYNGEERAKGNILERFSAQQFPDLHSELNLSSLELGDSALYFCASSVNTQETQYFGPGTRLLVL.

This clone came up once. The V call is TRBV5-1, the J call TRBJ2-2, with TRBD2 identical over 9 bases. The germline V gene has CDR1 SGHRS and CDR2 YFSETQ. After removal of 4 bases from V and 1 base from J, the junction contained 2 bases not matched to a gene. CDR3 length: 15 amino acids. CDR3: CASSPTSGNTGELFF. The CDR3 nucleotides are TGCGCCAGCAGCCCGACTAGCGGGAACACCGGGGAGCTGTTTTTT.

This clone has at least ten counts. CDR3 DNA: TGTGCCAGCAGTGAGGAAAAGACCGGGACTGAAGCTTTCTTT. This gives the protein CASSEEKTGTEAFF. The chain recombines TRBV2 with TRBJ1-1; D gene unclear. Germline V gene data show CDR1 as SNHLY and CDR2 as FYNNEI. The CDR3 is 14 amino acids. V shed 3 bases and J shed 5 bases, with 13 bases lying between them. Variable domain in full (rest from reference TRBV2 and TRBJ1-1): EPEVTQTPSHQVTQMGQEVILRCVPISNHLYFYWYRQILGQKVEFLVSFYNNEISEKSEIFDDQFSVERPDGSNFTLKIRSTKLEDSAMYFCASSEEKTGTEAFFGQGTRLTVV.

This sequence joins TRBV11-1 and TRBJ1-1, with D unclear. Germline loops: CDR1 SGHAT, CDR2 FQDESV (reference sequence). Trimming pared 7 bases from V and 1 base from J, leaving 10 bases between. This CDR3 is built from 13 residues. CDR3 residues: CASTLSPNTEAFF. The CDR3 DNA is TGTGCCAGCACCCTCTCACCGAACACTGAAGCTTTCTTT. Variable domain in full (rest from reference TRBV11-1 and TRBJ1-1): EAEVAQSPRYKITEKSQAVAFWCDPISGHATLYWYRQILGQGPELLVQFQDESVVDDSQLPKDRFSAERLKGVDSTLKIQPAELGDSAMYLCASTLSPNTEAFFGQGTRLTVV.

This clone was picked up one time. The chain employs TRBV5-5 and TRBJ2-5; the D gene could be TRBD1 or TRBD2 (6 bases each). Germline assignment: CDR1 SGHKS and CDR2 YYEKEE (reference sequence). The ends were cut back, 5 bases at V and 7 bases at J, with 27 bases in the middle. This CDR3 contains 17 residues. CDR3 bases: TGTGCCAGCAGTCCGACTAGTCAATCATTCCAAGGGGGGACCCAGTACTTC. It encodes CASSPTSQSFQGGTQYF.

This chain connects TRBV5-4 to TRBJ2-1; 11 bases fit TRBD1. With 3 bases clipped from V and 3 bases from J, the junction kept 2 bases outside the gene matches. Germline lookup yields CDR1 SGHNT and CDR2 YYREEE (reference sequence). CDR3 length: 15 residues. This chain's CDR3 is CASSSGTGGYNEQFF. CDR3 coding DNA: TGTGCCAGCAGCTCGGGGACAGGGGGCTACAATGAGCAGTTCTTC.

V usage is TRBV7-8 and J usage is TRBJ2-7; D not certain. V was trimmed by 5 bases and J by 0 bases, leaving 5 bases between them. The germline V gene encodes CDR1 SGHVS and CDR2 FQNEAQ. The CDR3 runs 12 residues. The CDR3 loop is CASSPLSYEQYF. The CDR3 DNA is TGTGCCAGCAGCCCACTCTCCTACGAGCAGTACTTC. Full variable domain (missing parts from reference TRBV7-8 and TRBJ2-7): GAGVSQSPRYKVAKRGQDVALRCDPISGHVSLFWYQQALGQGPEFLTYFQNEAQLDKSGLPSDRFFAERPEGSVSTLKIQRTQQEDSAVYLCASSPLSYEQYFGPGTRLTVT.

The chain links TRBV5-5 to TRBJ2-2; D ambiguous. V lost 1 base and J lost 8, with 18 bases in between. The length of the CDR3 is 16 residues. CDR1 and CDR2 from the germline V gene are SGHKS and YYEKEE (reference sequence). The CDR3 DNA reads TGTGCCAGCAGCTTGATGGAGTCAGTGGGTTCGGGGGAGCTGTTTTTT. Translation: CASSLMESVGSGELFF.

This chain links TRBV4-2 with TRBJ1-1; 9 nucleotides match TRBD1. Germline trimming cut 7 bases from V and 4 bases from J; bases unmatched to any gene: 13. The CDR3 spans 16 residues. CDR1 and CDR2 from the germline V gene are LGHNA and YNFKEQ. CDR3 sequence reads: CASKTAQGTGSTEAFF. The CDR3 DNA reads TGTGCCAGCAAAACAGCTCAAGGGACAGGGTCCACTGAAGCTTTCTTT.